What follows describes a single T cell receptor beta chain. Original data processing: Reference gene primer amplification gave estimated nucleated cell counts. TCRdb keeps only in-frame clones here, not all; method: immunoSEQ multiplex PCR. V and J calls and clone size follow that table, whereas D and trimming were derived from the DNA. The sample has 250,000 to 350,000 clones, approximately 84% seen once. CDR1 and CDR2 (germline): LNHDA, SQIVND (reference sequence). Unmatched junction bases numbered 11, after V lost 5 bases and J lost 1 base. The CDR3 is 17 amino acids. Recruited during active infection, patients (from Seattle) were subsequently followed longitudinally. This record comes from a study of blood T cell repertoires in COVID-19. Whole-study context: Whether acute or convalescent, the COVID-19 samples came from the United States, Italy and Spain.

The receptor was derived from a human donor with COVID-19, enrolled during active disease. The donor label of this sample is uncertain. J is TRBJ1-1 and V is TRBV19; 9 bases map to TRBD1. Source material: peripheral blood. In nucleotides, the CDR3 is TGTGCCAGTAGTTCACCCGCGGACAGGGGAGAGAACACTGAAGCTTTCTTT. It is translated as CASSSPADRGENTEAFF.